This TCR beta chain originates from a study of cytomegalovirus exposure and HLA in healthy donors. V was shortened by 5 bases and J by 3 bases, with 13 bases between the two germline ends. Germline V gene lookup returns CDR1 SEHNR and CDR2 FQNEAQ (reference sequence). This CDR3 has 14 amino acids. Use of 60 Vbeta and 13 Jbeta primers characterized the PCR. Method: immunoSEQ multiplex PCR; TCRdb's copy keeps in-frame clones and lacks some. Of some 150,000 clones in the sample, about 10% are singletons; the top ten hold approximately 7.5%. This clone has just a few counts. Antigen unknown. General observations from the study: The authors judged a highly shared variant cluster likely a sequencing artifact.

This rearrangement joins TRBV7-9 to TRBJ1-1; maybe TRBD1 (6 bases). This receptor was taken from a woman aged 40 to 49 in good health and CMV-seropositive. The specimen sequenced was PBMCs. CDR3 sequence (DNA): TGTGCCAGCAGCCCCCTACAGGGACACACTGAAGCTTTCTTT. Amino acid sequence: CASSPLQGHTEAFF.